The sequence of this T cell receptor beta chain was determined in a study of CD8 T cells in Susac syndrome. Study outcomes and limitations: The study admitted that it had a relatively small number of individuals in its TCR sequencing and HLA analysis.

RNA amounts of roughly 0.5 to 1 ug underwent reverse transcription with random hexamers. By means of immunoSEQ multiplex PCR, TCR beta CDR3 spanning 54 Vbeta and 13 Jbeta underwent amplification. Using its own MiXCR run on the immunoSEQ multiplex PCR reads, TCRdb lists one record per CDR3 protein. The table has 100,000 to 150,000 distinct CDR3 sequences, 80% to 95% seen once. The CDR3 consists of 14 residues. Germline V gene sequence: CDR1 SGDLS, CDR2 YYNGEE. V lost 0 bases and J lost 4, with 9 bases in between. The multiple sclerosis controls were treatment-naive patients with relapsing-remitting disease that was stable or active. FACS enriched CD8+ TEMRA cells, while bulk CD8+ and CD4+ were negatively isolated. This clonotype was observed once. What it binds is not known.

This TCR derives from a human donor with multiple sclerosis. The rearrangement joins TRBV9 to TRBJ2-3; no clear D. Sequenced sample: CD8+ T cells from PBMCs. The CDR3 loop is CASSVGRTADTQYF. In nucleotides, the CDR3 is TGTGCCAGCAGCGTAGGGCGTACAGCAGATACGCAGTATTTT.